The next 11 T cell receptor beta chains were all read from a single sample in a study of OX40 agonist ivuxolimab in advanced cancers. Using immunoSEQ multiplex PCR, the repertoire was profiled, and TCRdb retains in-frame clones only, with some absent. The sample includes tens of thousands of clones, 85% to 90% seen only once; the top ten take approximately 1.1%. The sequencing here drew on CD4+ or CD8+ T cells sorted from blood, taken in a trial of the OX40 agonist ivuxolimab. The receptors were gathered from an adult with an advanced solid tumor such as melanoma, head and neck, liver or kidney cancer.

This sequence joins TRBV10-2 and TRBJ1-4; D call uncertain. In germline, CDR1 is WSHSY, CDR2 SAAADI. The CDR3 extends over 14 amino acids. The V end was cut by 0 bases, the J end by 8 bases, with 10 bases between. The CDR3 reads CASSESGRGEKLFF. CDR3 DNA: TGCGCCAGCAGTGAGTCCGGGCGAGGGGAAAAACTGTTTTTT.

There are a few counts of this clone. The V call is TRBV29-1, the J call TRBJ1-1; 9 bases are a match to TRBD1. V dropped 4 bases and J dropped 0; count of bases not matched to a gene: 6. The CDR3 extends over 15 amino acids. In germline, CDR1 is SQVTM, CDR2 ANQGSEA. CDR3 coding DNA: TGCAGCGTTGTGTTACAGGGGGCTATGAACACTGAAGCTTTCTTT. Translated, it gives CSVVLQGAMNTEAFF.

J is TRBJ1-1 and V is TRBV18; D ambiguous. Trimming shortened V by 2 bases and J by 5 bases, and 15 bases separated the two germline ends. Per germline, CDR1 KGHSH and CDR2 LQKENI. The CDR3 has 15 residues. DNA of the CDR3: TGTGCCAGCTCACCATCGTCCTCGTCGGGGACTGAAGCTTTCTTT. Encoded protein: CASSPSSSSGTEAFF.

The J gene is TRBJ2-7, the V gene TRBV27, with a possible D match to TRBD2 (7 bases). This CDR3 has 16 residues. Trimming left V 6 bases short and J 6 bases short, with 24 bases between. Germline CDR1 MNHEY, CDR2 SMNVEV (reference sequence). The CDR3 DNA sequence: TGTGCCAGCAGCCGAGCCCAAGGGGGGGGGCGTAGCGAGCAGTACTTC. Translating it yields CASSRAQGGGRSEQYF.

This clone was seen just once. V gene TRBV18 combines with J gene TRBJ1-1; D gene uncertain. CDR1 KGHSH and CDR2 LQKENI come from the germline V gene. The V gene lost 4 bases and the J gene lost 0 bases, with 3 bases spanning the gap. This CDR3 comprises 12 residues. CDR3 residues: CASSRLNTEAFF. CDR3 nucleotide sequence: TGTGCCAGCTCACGCCTGAACACTGAAGCTTTCTTT.

Details on this clone: The junction differs from germline at one of its ends, possibly a read error. The chain uses TRBV19 and TRBJ1-5, with D possibly being TRBD1 (5 bases). Germline V gene sequence: CDR1 LNHDA, CDR2 SQIVND (reference sequence). CDR3 size: 14 residues. CDR3 nucleotide sequence: TGTGCCAGTAGGATAGGGTGTGGGGCCCGGCCCCAGCATTTT. It codes for CASRIGCGARPQHF.

This clone was observed a handful of times. The chain has TRBV29-1 and TRBJ1-3; TRBD1 agrees at 8 bases. The J segment lost 2 bases and the V segment lost 1 base, leaving 4 bases of the junction unmatched. Germline values: CDR1 SQVTM, CDR2 ANQGSEA. CDR3 length: 15 amino acids. For the CDR3, the DNA is TGCAGCGTTGAAGTAACAGGGGGAACTGGAAACACCATATATTTT. Translation: CSVEVTGGTGNTIYF.

The genes are TRBV5-1 and TRBJ1-4, with TRBD1 identical over 7 bases. Germline V lookup: CDR1 SGHRS, CDR2 YFSETQ. Losses at the gene ends were 4 bases for V and 5 bases for J; bases not matched to a gene: 8. This CDR3 has 15 amino acids. The CDR3 coding sequence is TGCGCCAGCAGCGGGGGGGACAGAAGCAATGAAAAACTGTTTTTT. As protein: CASSGGDRSNEKLFF. Using reference TRBV5-1 and TRBJ1-4 for the parts outside the CDR3, the full variable domain is KAGVTQTPRYLIKTRGQQVTLSCSPISGHRSVSWYQQTPGQGLQFLFEYFSETQRNKGNFPGRFSGRQFSNSRSEMNVSTLELGDSALYLCASSGGDRSNEKLFFGSGTQLSVL.

The chain links TRBV5-1 to TRBJ1-2; no clear D. The V gene lost 0 bases and the J gene lost 0 bases, with 9 bases spanning the gap. The CDR3 is made up of 15 amino acids. Per germline, CDR1 SGHRS and CDR2 YFSETQ. CDR3 bases: TGCGCCAGCAGCTTGGACTTTGTAGCTAACTATGGCTACACCTTC. It translates to CASSLDFVANYGYTF.

The chain is built from TRBV5-8 and TRBJ2-2; the match to TRBD2 covers 15 bases. The CDR3 runs 17 residues. Germline V gives CDR1 SGHTS, CDR2 YDEGEE. The J segment lost 4 bases and the V segment lost 3 bases, leaving 4 bases of the junction unmatched. For the CDR3, the DNA is TGTGCCAGCAGCTCGGGACTAGCGGGGGGATCCACCGGGGAGCTGTTTTTT. This sequence encodes CASSSGLAGGSTGELFF.

Here the CDR3 reads CASSPGHQTYNSPLHF. Written as DNA, the CDR3 is TGTGCCAGCAGCCCGGGACACCAAACATATAATTCACCCCTCCACTTT. The chain uses TRBV5-5 and TRBJ1-6, with a possible D match to TRBD1 (6 bases). CDR3 size: 16 residues. Trimming left V 4 bases short and J 4 bases short, with 15 bases between. Germline lookup yields CDR1 SGHKS and CDR2 YYEKEE (reference sequence).